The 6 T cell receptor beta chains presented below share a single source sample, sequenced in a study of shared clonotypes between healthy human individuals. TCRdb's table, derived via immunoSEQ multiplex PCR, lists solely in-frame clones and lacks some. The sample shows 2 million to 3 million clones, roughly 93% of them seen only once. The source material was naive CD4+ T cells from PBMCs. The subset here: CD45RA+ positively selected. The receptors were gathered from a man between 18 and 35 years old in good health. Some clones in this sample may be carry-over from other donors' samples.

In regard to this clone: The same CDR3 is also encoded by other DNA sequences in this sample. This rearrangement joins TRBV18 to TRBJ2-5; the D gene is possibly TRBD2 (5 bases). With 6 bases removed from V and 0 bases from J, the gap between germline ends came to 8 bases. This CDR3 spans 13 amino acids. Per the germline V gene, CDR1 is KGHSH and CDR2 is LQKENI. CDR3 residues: CASSPRDQETQYF. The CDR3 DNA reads TGTGCCAGCTCGCCGCGGGACCAAGAGACCCAGTACTTC.

The CDR3 loop is CASSLALQRSTGELFF. The CDR3 nucleotides read TGTGCCAGCAGCTTAGCGCTACAGCGGAGTACCGGGGAGCTGTTTTTT. This chain uses TRBV7-2 with TRBJ2-2, with D possibly being TRBD2 (5 bases). CDR3 length: 16 amino acids. The germline CDR1 and CDR2 sequences are SGHTA and FQGNSA. V dropped 0 bases and J dropped 5 bases, with 13 bases sitting between them.

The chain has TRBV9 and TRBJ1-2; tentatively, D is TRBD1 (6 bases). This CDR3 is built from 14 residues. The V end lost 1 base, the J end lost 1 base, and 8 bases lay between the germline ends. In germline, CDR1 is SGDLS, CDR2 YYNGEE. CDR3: CASSVRTDNYGYTF. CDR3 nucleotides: TGTGCCAGCAGCGTACGGACAGATAACTATGGCTACACCTTC.

CDR3 nucleotide sequence: TGTGCCAGCAGTTTAACGGACAGAAATTTTGAAGCTTTCTTT. It codes for CASSLTDRNFEAFF. The V and J genes are TRBV28 and TRBJ1-1, with D perhaps matching TRBD1 (6 bases). CDR3 length: 14 amino acids. CDR1 and CDR2 from the germline V gene are MDHEN and SYDVKM. Trimming shortened V by 2 bases and J by 7 bases, and 14 bases separated the two germline ends.

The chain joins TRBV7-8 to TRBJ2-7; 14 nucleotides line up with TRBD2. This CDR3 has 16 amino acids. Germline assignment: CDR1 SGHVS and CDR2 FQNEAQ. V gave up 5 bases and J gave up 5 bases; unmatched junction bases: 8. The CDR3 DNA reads TGTGCCAGCAGCCCCTGGACTAGCGGGAGGCGAAACGAGCAGTACTTC. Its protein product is CASSPWTSGRRNEQYF.

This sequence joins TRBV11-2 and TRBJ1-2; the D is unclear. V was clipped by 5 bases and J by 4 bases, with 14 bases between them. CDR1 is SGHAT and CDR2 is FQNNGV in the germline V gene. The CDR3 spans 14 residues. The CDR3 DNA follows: TGTGCCAGCAGCCCCAGGACGGCCTTCTATGGCTACACCTTC. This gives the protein CASSPRTAFYGYTF.